What follows are 14 T cell receptor beta chains derived from one specimen sequenced in a study of cytomegalovirus exposure and HLA in healthy donors. The PCR contained 60 Vbeta and 13 Jbeta primers. Here immunoSEQ multiplex PCR was the method, and the copy in TCRdb shows in-frame clones only, minus some. This sample's table reports around 210,000 clones. Source material: PBMCs. The receptors originated from a girl aged 2 to 10 in good health and CMV-seropositive.

CDR3 region: CASSLIRTEAFF. CDR3 coding DNA: TGTGCCAGCAGCTTAATACGGACTGAAGCTTTCTTT. V is TRBV7-9 and J is TRBJ1-1; D gene unclear. Germline V gene data show CDR1 as SEHNR and CDR2 as FQNEAQ (reference sequence). This CDR3 has 12 residues. The ends were cut back, 2 bases at V and 5 bases at J, with 6 bases in the middle.

The V and J genes are TRBV6-6 and TRBJ2-5; 9 nucleotides agree with TRBD1. The V gene end was trimmed by 6 bases and the J gene end by 2 bases; junction bases not matched to a gene: 7. CDR1 MNHNY and CDR2 SVGAGI come from the germline V gene (reference sequence). This CDR3 is built from 15 residues. The CDR3 DNA reads TGTGCCAGCAGCCGAATGACAGGGGGGCAAGAGACCCAGTACTTC. Translation: CASSRMTGGQETQYF.

The rearrangement uses TRBV11-2 and TRBJ2-2, with TRBD1 as a possible D gene (6 bases). Germline-derived CDR1 and CDR2 are SGHAT and FQNNGV. The V end was cut by 3 bases, the J end by 2 bases, with 10 bases between. The CDR3 has 15 residues. CDR3 DNA sequence: TGTGCCAGCAGCTTGGGGACATACAACACCGGGGAGCTGTTTTTT. It codes for CASSLGTYNTGELFF.

The V call is TRBV2, the J call TRBJ1-1; no reliable D call. Deletions cut 4 bases from V and 5 bases from J, with 5 bases between. The CDR3 length is 11 residues. Germline loops: CDR1 SNHLY, CDR2 FYNNEI. The CDR3 region is CASSGQTEAFF. For the CDR3, the DNA is TGTGCCAGCAGTGGGCAAACTGAAGCTTTCTTT.

The chain recombines TRBV7-7 with TRBJ1-1; a possible D gene is TRBD1 (5 bases). CDR1 is SSHAT and CDR2 is FNYEAQ in the germline V gene (reference sequence). V dropped 4 bases and J dropped 1 base, with 7 bases sitting between them. The CDR3 spans 13 residues. Here the CDR3 reads CASSSDRNTEAFF. The CDR3 DNA reads as TGTGCCAGCAGCTCTGACAGGAACACTGAAGCTTTCTTT. The full variable domain, in which reference TRBV7-7 and TRBJ1-1 provide the parts outside the CDR3, is GAGVSQSPRYKVTKRGQDVTLRCDPISSHATLYWYQQALGQGPEFLTYFNYEAQPDKSGLPSDRFSAERPEGSISTLTIQRTEQRDSAMYRCASSSDRNTEAFFGQGTRLTVV.

The chain recombines TRBV6-4 with TRBJ2-1; no clear D gene. The CDR3 has 9 amino acids. The V and J ends lost 7 bases and 13 bases respectively, with 8 bases between them. CDR1 is MRHNA, CDR2 SNTAGT, per germline. The CDR3 bases are TGTGCCAGCATAGCCACTCAGTTCTTC. This codes for CASIATQFF.

On this clone itself: Other DNA sequences in this sample translate to the same CDR3. This chain uses TRBV18 with TRBJ2-7; 11 bases match TRBD2. CDR1 is KGHSH and CDR2 is LQKENI in the germline V gene. V gave up 3 bases and J gave up 1 base; unmatched junction bases: 2. CDR3 length equals 15 residues. The DNA for the CDR3 is TGTGCCAGCTCACCTGGGACTAGCGGTTCCTACGAGCAGTACTTC. Translating gives CASSPGTSGSYEQYF.

V gene TRBV6-5 combines with J gene TRBJ1-2, with 9 bases aligning to TRBD1. CDR3 length equals 14 residues. Losses at the gene ends were 8 bases for V and 8 bases for J; bases not matched to a gene: 12. Germline CDR1 and CDR2: MNHEY and SVGAGI. In nucleotides, the CDR3 is TGTGCCAGCCGGTCCGGACAGGGGAGAGTGGGCTACACCTTC. As protein: CASRSGQGRVGYTF.

CDR3 in DNA: TGTGCCAGCAGTGAACAGGACTATGGCTACACCTTC. Translating gives CASSEQDYGYTF. V and J are TRBV2 and TRBJ1-2, with D unresolved. Trimming pared 2 bases from V and 3 bases from J, leaving 4 bases between. Germline-derived CDR1 and CDR2 are SNHLY and FYNNEI. The CDR3 runs 12 residues.

The gene calls are TRBV10-1 and TRBJ2-7, with a possible D match to TRBD2 (5 bases). The ends were cut back, 9 bases at V and 3 bases at J, with 18 bases in the middle. Germline CDR1 reads WNHNN; CDR2 reads SYGVQD (reference sequence). There are 14 residues in the CDR3. CDR3 DNA: TGCGCCAGACTGGGTGAGGGAGCATACTACGAGCAGTACTTC. As protein: CARLGEGAYYEQYF.

This chain connects TRBV2 to TRBJ2-7; 12 bases are shared with TRBD2. V was clipped by 8 bases and J by 2 bases; unmatched bases: 1. Germline CDR1 SNHLY, CDR2 FYNNEI. The CDR3 covers 13 residues. Here the CDR3 reads CASLAGGAYEQYF. The CDR3 nucleotides read TGTGCCAGCCTAGCGGGGGGGGCCTACGAGCAGTACTTC.

Here the CDR3 reads CASSPRDIQIFGELFF. The CDR3 bases are TGTGCCAGCAGCCCCCGGGATATACAAATATTCGGGGAGCTGTTTTTT. V usage is TRBV9 and J usage is TRBJ2-2, with D tentatively TRBD2 (5 bases). The CDR3 extends over 16 amino acids. In germline, CDR1 is SGDLS, CDR2 YYNGEE. Trimming cost V 4 bases and J 7 bases, with 20 bases left between them.

V and J are TRBV5-4 and TRBJ1-5; 7 nucleotides agree with TRBD1. The CDR3 extends over 18 amino acids. J gave up 5 bases and V 6 bases, and 20 bases lay outside the gene matches. Germline values: CDR1 SGHNT, CDR2 YYREEE (reference sequence). CDR3 DNA: TGTGCCAGCACCCAAAGGGGAGGTACAGGGGTATTTTATCAGCCCCAGCATTTT. Protein product: CASTQRGGTGVFYQPQHF.

The chain has TRBV15 and TRBJ2-2; 9 nucleotides line up with TRBD2. Germline V gives CDR1 LNHNV, CDR2 YYDKDF (reference sequence). J was trimmed by 6 bases and V by 0 bases; bases with no gene match: 11. The CDR3 has 18 residues. CDR3 loop: CATSRDLLSGRGAGELFF. CDR3 nucleotide sequence: TGTGCCACCAGCAGAGATCTCCTTAGCGGGAGAGGCGCCGGGGAGCTGTTTTTT. The entire variable domain, with the rest obtained from reference TRBV15 and TRBJ2-2, is as follows: DAMVIQNPRYQVTQFGKPVTLSCSQTLNHNVMYWYQQKSSQAPKLLFHYYDKDFNNEADTPDNFQSRRPNTSFCFLDIRSPGLGDTAMYLCATSRDLLSGRGAGELFFGEGSRLTVL.